One and the same sample provided the 11 T cell receptor beta chains below, sequenced in a study of cytomegalovirus exposure and HLA in healthy donors. In the PCR, 60 Vbeta and 13 Jbeta primers were used. Generated by immunoSEQ multiplex PCR, the TCRdb table keeps only in-frame clones and is missing some. The sample shows roughly 200,000 clones, 76% of them seen only once. The sample taken for sequencing was PBMCs. These TCRs come from a man younger than 30 in good health and CMV-seronegative.

The chain is built from TRBV30 and TRBJ2-3, with D unclear. The ends were cut back, 0 bases at V and 2 bases at J, with 6 bases in the middle. Germline values: CDR1 GTSNPN, CDR2 SVGIG (reference sequence). The CDR3 runs to 13 residues. The CDR3 spells CAWSVRVTDTQYF. The CDR3 DNA reads as TGTGCCTGGAGTGTACGGGTCACAGATACGCAGTATTTT.

The V gene is TRBV2, the J gene TRBJ2-7; 10 bases agree with TRBD1. The CDR3 extends over 15 amino acids. Germline CDR1 reads SNHLY; CDR2 reads FYNNEI. Unmatched junction bases numbered 12, after V lost 7 bases and J lost 6 bases. CDR3 bases: TGTGCCAGCATCAAGAGGGACAGGGGTTCTGGCGAGCAGTACTTC. Translation: CASIKRDRGSGEQYF.

V gene TRBV7-2 combines with J gene TRBJ2-1, with no clear D. Trimming shortened V by 1 base and J by 6 bases, and 10 bases separated the two germline ends. CDR1 is SGHTA, CDR2 FQGNSA, per germline. The CDR3 spans 14 residues. Here the CDR3 DNA reads TGTGCCAGCAGCTTAGAAGCGCCCTTCAATGAGCAGTTCTTC. Protein: CASSLEAPFNEQFF.

V and J are TRBV7-8 and TRBJ1-2, with D possibly TRBD1 on 6 matching bases. The CDR3 is made up of 15 amino acids. Per germline, CDR1 SGHVS and CDR2 FQNEAQ. The V end lost 0 bases, the J end lost 2 bases, and 10 bases lay between the germline ends. The CDR3 protein is CASSLAQGTNYGYTF. CDR3 in DNA: TGTGCCAGCAGCTTAGCGCAGGGGACGAACTATGGCTACACCTTC.

V and J are TRBV5-1 and TRBJ1-1, with D unresolved. Trimming took 2 bases from V and 4 from J, leaving 18 bases between them. Germline-derived CDR1 and CDR2 are SGHRS and YFSETQ. The CDR3 runs 16 residues. The CDR3 here is CASSFPKGGLGTEAFF. The CDR3 nucleotides are TGCGCCAGCAGCTTCCCCAAGGGAGGTCTCGGCACTGAAGCTTTCTTT.

The V call is TRBV7-8, the J call TRBJ2-1; maybe TRBD2 (6 bases). Trimming removed 4 bases from V and 5 bases from J, with 12 bases in between. Germline V gene sequence: CDR1 SGHVS, CDR2 FQNEAQ. The CDR3 extends over 14 amino acids. This chain's CDR3 is CASSSGVRDNEQFF. Here the CDR3 DNA reads TGTGCCAGCAGCTCGGGAGTAAGGGACAATGAGCAGTTCTTC.

The rearrangement uses TRBV15 and TRBJ1-2, with 9 bases that match TRBD1. V shed 4 bases, J shed 5 bases, and the junction held 5 bases outside the gene matches. Germline V gives CDR1 LNHNV, CDR2 YYDKDF (reference sequence). The CDR3 spans 14 residues. CDR3 sequence: CATSTDRGPYGYTF. The CDR3 bases are TGTGCCACCAGCACGGACAGGGGCCCGTATGGCTACACCTTC.

This chain links TRBV19 with TRBJ2-1; TRBD1 agrees at 9 bases. Germline V gives CDR1 LNHDA, CDR2 SQIVND (reference sequence). With 3 bases clipped from V and 7 bases from J, the junction kept 4 bases outside the gene matches. The CDR3 is 14 residues long. The CDR3 sequence: CASSMTGGFNEQFF. The CDR3 DNA is TGTGCCAGTAGTATGACAGGGGGGTTTAATGAGCAGTTCTTC.

V usage is TRBV27 and J usage is TRBJ1-5, with TRBD1 identical over 7 bases. CDR1 is MNHEY, CDR2 SMNVEV, per germline (reference sequence). This CDR3 has 14 amino acids. V shed 4 bases, J shed 6 bases, and the junction held 6 bases outside the gene matches. CDR3 nucleotide sequence: TGTGCCAGCAGTTCTCAGGGGGGTGGTCAGCCCCAGCATTTT. Residues: CASSSQGGGQPQHF.

This sequence joins TRBV7-2 and TRBJ2-1; 7 positions agree with TRBD2. This CDR3 contains 15 residues. Germline CDR1 and CDR2: SGHTA and FQGNSA. The V gene end was trimmed by 1 base and the J gene end by 11 bases; junction bases not matched to a gene: 11. CDR3 DNA sequence: TGTGCCAGCAGCTTAGGAGGGACTACCGTTGAGAAGCAGTTCTTC. Amino acids: CASSLGGTTVEKQFF.

The gene calls are TRBV14 and TRBJ2-5; 7 nucleotides agree with TRBD1. The CDR3 extends over 14 amino acids. CDR1 is SGHDN, CDR2 FVKESK, per germline. V gave up 3 bases and J gave up 3 bases; unmatched junction bases: 4. The CDR3 region has the DNA TGTGCCAGCAGCCACCTCGGACAGGAAGAGACCCAGTACTTC. This gives the protein CASSHLGQEETQYF.